There are a few counts of the clone carrying this TCR beta chain. Trimming shortened V by 1 base and J by 6 bases, and 6 bases separated the two germline ends. The CDR3 contains 12 residues. Germline CDR1 LNHDA, CDR2 SQIVND (reference sequence). The data were taken from a study of blood T cell repertoires in COVID-19. Sequenced by immunoSEQ multiplex PCR; TCRdb stores in-frame clones only, minus some. The data contain 140,000 to 150,000 clones, 76% of them seen just once; the ten biggest clones take up roughly 4.5%. The sample consisted of peripheral blood. The sequence derives from a man in his 60s with acute or convalescent COVID-19. The chain joins TRBV19 to TRBJ1-1; D not certain. In DNA form, the CDR3 reads TGTGCCAGTAGTATAGCCCTCTCTGAAGCTTTCTTT. This encodes CASSIALSEAFF.